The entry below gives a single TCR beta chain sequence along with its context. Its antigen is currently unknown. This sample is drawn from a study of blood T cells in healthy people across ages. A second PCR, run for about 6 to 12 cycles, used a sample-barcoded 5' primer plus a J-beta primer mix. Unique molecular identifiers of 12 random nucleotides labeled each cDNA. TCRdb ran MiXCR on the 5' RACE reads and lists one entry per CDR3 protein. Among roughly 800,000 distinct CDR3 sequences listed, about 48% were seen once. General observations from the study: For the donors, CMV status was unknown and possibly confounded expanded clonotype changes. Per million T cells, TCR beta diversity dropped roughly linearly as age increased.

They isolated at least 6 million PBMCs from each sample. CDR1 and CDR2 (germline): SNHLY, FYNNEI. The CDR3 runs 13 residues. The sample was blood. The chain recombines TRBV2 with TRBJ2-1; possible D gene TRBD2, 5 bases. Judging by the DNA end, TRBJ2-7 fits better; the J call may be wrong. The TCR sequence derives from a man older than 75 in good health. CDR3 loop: CASSEDSYNEQYF. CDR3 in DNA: TGTGCCAGCAGTGAGGACTCCTACAATGAGCAGTACTTC.